This T cell receptor (beta chain) emerged from a study of blood T cell repertoires in COVID-19. Study-wide context: From the United States, Italy and Spain came samples of acute and convalescent COVID-19. Nucleic acid was either cDNA or gDNA, and it came from T cells, B-cell-depleted T cells, or PBMCs.

After removal of 5 bases from V and 1 base from J, the junction contained 7 bases not matched to a gene. This CDR3 is built from 15 residues. CDR1 and CDR2 (germline): SGHAT, FQNNGV. How the authors handled the data: From reference gene primer amplification, estimates of nucleated cell counts were derived. The data were produced by immunoSEQ multiplex PCR, yet TCRdb's version contains in-frame clones alone and is incomplete. Clone size and V and J calls were adopted from that table, with D and trimming inferred from the DNA. The data hold roughly 60,000 clones, with approximately 80% observed a single time.

This TCR came from a human donor in a cohort sampled during active or convalescent COVID-19. The chain is built from TRBV11-2 and TRBJ2-7, with 8 bases lining up with TRBD2. What was sequenced was peripheral blood. CDR3 DNA sequence: TGTGCCAGCAGCCGGGGGGGCCAGCAGTCCTACGAGCAGTACTTC. As protein: CASSRGGQQSYEQYF. Drawing the rest from reference TRBV11-2 and TRBJ2-7, the complete variable domain is EAGVAQSPRYKIIEKRQSVAFWCNPISGHATLYWYQQILGQGPKLLIQFQNNGVVDDSQLPKDRFSAERLKGVDSTLKIQPAKLEDSAVYLCASSRGGQQSYEQYFGPGTRLTVT.